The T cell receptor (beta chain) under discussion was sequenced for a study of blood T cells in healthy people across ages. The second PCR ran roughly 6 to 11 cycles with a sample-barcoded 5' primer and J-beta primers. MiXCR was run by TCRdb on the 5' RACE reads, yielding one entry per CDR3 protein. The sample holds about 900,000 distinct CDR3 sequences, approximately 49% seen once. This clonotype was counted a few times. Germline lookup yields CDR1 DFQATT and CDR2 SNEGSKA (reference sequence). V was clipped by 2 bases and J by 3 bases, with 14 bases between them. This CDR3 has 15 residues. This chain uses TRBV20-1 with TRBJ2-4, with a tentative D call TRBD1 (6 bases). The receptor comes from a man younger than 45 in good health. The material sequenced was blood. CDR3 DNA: TGCAGTGCTAGAACGGACAGCCTATTCAAAAACATTCAGTACTTC. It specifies CSARTDSLFKNIQYF.